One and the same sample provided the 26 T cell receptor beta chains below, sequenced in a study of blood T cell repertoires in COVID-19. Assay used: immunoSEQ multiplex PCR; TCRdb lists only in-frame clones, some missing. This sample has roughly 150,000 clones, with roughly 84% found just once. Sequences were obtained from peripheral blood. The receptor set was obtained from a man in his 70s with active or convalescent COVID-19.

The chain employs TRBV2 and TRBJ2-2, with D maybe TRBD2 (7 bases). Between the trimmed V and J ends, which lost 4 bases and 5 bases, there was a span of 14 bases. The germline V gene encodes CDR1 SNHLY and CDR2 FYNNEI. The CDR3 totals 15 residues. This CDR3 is CASSVTGRGTGELFF. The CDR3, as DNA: TGTGCCAGCAGTGTTACAGGGCGGGGGACCGGGGAGCTGTTTTTT.

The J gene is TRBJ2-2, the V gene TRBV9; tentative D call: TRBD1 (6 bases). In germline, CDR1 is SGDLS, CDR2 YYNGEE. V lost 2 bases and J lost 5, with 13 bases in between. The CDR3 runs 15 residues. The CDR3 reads CASSVLTGGTGELFF. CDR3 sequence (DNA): TGTGCCAGCAGCGTTCTGACAGGAGGAACCGGGGAGCTGTTTTTT.

CDR3 nucleotides: TGTGCCATCAGTGGGAAGGAGTTAAACAACAATGAGCAGTTCTTC. It translates to CAISGKELNNNEQFF. The rearrangement uses TRBV10-3 and TRBJ2-1; no clear D gene. The CDR3 covers 15 residues. The V and J ends lost 4 bases and 5 bases respectively, with 15 bases between them. CDR1 ENHRY and CDR2 SYGVKD come from the germline V gene.

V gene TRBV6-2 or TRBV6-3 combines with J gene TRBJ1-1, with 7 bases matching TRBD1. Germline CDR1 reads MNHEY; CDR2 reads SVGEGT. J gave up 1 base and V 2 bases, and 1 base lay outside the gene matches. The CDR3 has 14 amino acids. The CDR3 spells CASSYEGANTEAFF. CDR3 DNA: TGTGCCAGCAGTTACGAGGGGGCGAACACTGAAGCTTTCTTT.

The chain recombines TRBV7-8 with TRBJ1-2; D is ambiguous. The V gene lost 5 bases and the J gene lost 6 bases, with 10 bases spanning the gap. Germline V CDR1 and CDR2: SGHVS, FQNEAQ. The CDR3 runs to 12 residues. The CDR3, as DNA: TGTGCCAGCAGCCCTCCCGGGGATGGCTACACCTTC. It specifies CASSPPGDGYTF.

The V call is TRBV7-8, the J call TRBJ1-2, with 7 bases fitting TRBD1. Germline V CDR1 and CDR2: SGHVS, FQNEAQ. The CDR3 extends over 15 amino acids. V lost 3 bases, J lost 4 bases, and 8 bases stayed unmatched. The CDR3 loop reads CASSLFEGAIYGYTF. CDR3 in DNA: TGTGCCAGCAGCTTGTTCGAGGGGGCAATCTATGGCTACACCTTC.

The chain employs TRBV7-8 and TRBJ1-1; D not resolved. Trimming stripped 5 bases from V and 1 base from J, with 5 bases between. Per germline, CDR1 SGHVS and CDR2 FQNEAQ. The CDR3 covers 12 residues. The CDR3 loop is CASSPRNTEAFF. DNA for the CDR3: TGTGCCAGCAGCCCTCGGAACACTGAAGCTTTCTTT.

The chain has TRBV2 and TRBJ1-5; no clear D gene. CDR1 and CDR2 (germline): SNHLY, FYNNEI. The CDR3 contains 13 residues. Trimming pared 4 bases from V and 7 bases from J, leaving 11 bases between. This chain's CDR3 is CASSGEVEQPQHF. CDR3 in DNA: TGTGCCAGCAGTGGAGAGGTTGAACAGCCCCAGCATTTT.

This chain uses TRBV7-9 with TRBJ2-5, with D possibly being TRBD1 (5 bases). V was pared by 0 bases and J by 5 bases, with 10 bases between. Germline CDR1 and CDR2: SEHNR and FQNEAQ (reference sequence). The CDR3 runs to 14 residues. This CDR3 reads CASSLAISGETQYF. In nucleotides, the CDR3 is TGTGCCAGCAGCTTAGCGATCTCAGGGGAGACCCAGTACTTC.

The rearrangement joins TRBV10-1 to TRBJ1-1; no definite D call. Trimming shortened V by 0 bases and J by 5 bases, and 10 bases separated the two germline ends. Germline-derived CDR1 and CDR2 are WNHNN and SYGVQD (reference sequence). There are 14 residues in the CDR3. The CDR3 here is CASSESGGPTEAFF. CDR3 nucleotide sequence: TGCGCCAGCAGTGAGTCTGGAGGACCTACTGAAGCTTTCTTT.

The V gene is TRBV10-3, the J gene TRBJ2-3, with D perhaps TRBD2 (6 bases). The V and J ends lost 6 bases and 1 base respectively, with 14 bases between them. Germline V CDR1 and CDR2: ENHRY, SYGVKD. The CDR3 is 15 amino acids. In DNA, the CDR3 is TGTGCCATCAGGGGTTTGGGGGGAGGCACAGATACGCAGTATTTT. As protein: CAIRGLGGGTDTQYF.

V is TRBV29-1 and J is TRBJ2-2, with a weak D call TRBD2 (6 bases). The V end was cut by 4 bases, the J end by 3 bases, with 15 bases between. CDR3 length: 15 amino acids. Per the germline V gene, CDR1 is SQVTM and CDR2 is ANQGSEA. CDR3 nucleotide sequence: TGCAGCGTTGGGGGGGTATCGGGTGACACCGGGGAGCTGTTTTTT. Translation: CSVGGVSGDTGELFF.

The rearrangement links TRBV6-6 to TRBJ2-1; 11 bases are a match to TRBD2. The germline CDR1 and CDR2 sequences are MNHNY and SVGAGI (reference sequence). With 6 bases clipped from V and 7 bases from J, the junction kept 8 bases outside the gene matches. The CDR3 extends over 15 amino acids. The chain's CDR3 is CASSLGTSGSNEQFF. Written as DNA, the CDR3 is TGTGCCAGCAGCTTAGGGACTAGCGGATCGAATGAGCAGTTCTTC.

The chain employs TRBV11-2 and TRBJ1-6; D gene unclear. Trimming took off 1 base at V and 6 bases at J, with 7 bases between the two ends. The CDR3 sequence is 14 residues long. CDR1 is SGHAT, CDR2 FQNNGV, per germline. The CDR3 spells CASSLAGSNSPLHF. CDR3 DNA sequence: TGTGCCAGCAGCTTAGCGGGGTCTAATTCACCCCTCCACTTT.

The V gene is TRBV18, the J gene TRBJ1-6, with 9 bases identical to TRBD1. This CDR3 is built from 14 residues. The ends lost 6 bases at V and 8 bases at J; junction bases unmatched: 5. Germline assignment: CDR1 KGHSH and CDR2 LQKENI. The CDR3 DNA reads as TGTGCCAGCTCCCCCCGACAGGGGGATTCACCCCTCCACTTT. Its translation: CASSPRQGDSPLHF.

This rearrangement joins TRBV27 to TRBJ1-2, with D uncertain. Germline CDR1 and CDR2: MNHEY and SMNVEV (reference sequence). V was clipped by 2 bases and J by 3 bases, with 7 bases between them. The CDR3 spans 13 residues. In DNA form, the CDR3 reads TGTGCCAGCAGTTTAAACAGATACTATGGCTACACCTTC. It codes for CASSLNRYYGYTF.

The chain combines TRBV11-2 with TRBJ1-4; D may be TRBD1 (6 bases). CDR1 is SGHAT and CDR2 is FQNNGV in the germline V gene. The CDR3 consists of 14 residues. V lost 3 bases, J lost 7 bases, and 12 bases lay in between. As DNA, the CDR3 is TGTGCCAGCAGCTTCGACAGGTTGGCTGAAAAACTGTTTTTT. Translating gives CASSFDRLAEKLFF.

The CDR3 loop is CASTNAGGFYEQYF. In nucleotides, the CDR3 is TGTGCCAGCACAAACGCCGGGGGTTTCTACGAGCAGTACTTC. The chain links TRBV7-9 to TRBJ2-7, with D perhaps matching TRBD2 (6 bases). V was pared by 7 bases and J by 3 bases, with 16 bases between. Germline CDR1 reads SEHNR; CDR2 reads FQNEAQ (reference sequence). The CDR3 sequence is 14 residues long.

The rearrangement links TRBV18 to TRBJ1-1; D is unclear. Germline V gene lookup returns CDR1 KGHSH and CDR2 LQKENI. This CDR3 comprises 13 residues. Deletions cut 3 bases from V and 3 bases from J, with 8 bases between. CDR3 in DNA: TGTGCCAGCTCACCGACCCAGGACACTGAAGCTTTCTTT. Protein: CASSPTQDTEAFF.

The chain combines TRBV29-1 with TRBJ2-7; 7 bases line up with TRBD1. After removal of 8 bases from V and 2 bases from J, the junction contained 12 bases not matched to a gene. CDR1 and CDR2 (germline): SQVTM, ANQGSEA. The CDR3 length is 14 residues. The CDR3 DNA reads TGCAGCTACACCAGGGGGACAGATCCCTACGAGCAGTACTTC. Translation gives CSYTRGTDPYEQYF.

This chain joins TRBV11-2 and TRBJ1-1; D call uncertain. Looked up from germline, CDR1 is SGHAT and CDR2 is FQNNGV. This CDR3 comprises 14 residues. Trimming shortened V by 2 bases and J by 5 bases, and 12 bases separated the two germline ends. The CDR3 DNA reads TGTGCCAGCAGCTTATTACCCGAGGGAACTGAAGCTTTCTTT. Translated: CASSLLPEGTEAFF. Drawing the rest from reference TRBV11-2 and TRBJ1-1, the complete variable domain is EAGVAQSPRYKIIEKRQSVAFWCNPISGHATLYWYQQILGQGPKLLIQFQNNGVVDDSQLPKDRFSAERLKGVDSTLKIQPAKLEDSAVYLCASSLLPEGTEAFFGQGTRLTVV.

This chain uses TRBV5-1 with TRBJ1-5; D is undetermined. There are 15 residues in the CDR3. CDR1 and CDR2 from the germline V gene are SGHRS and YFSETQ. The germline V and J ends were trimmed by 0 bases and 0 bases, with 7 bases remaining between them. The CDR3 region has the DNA TGCGCCAGCAGCTTGGGAGAGGTTAGCAATCAGCCCCAGCATTTT. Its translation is CASSLGEVSNQPQHF.

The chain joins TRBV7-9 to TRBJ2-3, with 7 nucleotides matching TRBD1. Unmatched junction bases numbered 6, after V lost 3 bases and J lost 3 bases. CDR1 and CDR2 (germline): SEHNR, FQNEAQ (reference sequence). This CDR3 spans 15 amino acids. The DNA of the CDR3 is TGTGCCAGCAGCTTTACCACAGGGGTGACAGATACGCAGTATTTT. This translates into CASSFTTGVTDTQYF.

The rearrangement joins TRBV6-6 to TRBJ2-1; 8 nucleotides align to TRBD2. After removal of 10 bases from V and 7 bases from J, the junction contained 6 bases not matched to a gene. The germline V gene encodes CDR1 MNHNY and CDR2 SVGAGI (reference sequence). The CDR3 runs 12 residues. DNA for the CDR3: TGTGCCAACGGGGCTAGCGGGAATGAGCAGTTCTTC. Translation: CANGASGNEQFF.

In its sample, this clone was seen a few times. The DNA of the CDR3 is TGTGCCAGCAGTTATTCGGGGAGCGGCACCGGGGAGCTGTTTTTT. Its protein product is CASSYSGSGTGELFF. The chain is built from TRBV6-2 or TRBV6-3 and TRBJ2-2; D is possibly TRBD2 (5 bases). Germline CDR1 and CDR2: MNHEY and SVGEGT. The CDR3 consists of 15 residues. Trimming stripped 3 bases from V and 4 bases from J, with 12 bases between.

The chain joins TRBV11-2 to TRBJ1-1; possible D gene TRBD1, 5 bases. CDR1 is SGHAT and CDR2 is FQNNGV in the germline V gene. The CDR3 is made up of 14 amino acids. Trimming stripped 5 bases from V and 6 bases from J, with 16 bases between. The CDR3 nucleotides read TGTGCCAGCAGCCCTAGGGGCTGGGCCCCTGAAGCTTTCTTT. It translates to CASSPRGWAPEAFF.